This T cell receptor beta chain was sequenced for a study of T cell repertoires in cytomegalovirus infection (dated by TCRdb to about 2019). General notes on the study: The peptide stimulations were aimed at well-studied HLA-B-restricted epitopes as well as recently identified HLA-C-restricted CMV epitopes, whose presentation resists viral immunomodulation. Donor HLA type was relevant to the analysis, as public TCR beta signatures indicated carriage of CMV infection together with the matching HLA type. Beyond this particular receptor, the publication reports: Cumulative frequency of public TCR beta family members discriminated carriers of CMV infection plus the relevant HLA type in this cohort and an independent roughly 320-donor cohort. The ex vivo response was dominated by HLA-C-restricted CMV-specific TCR beta clonotypes, which also provided the single most frequent clonotype in two of eight donors.

At least ten counts were recorded for this clonotype. Its target antigen remains unknown. Within one base of it there is no much larger clone, and no base qualities were kept. The sample's treatment or condition, from its label and the paper: in vitro stimulation with specific CMV peptide epitopes to enrich CMV-specific T cells. TCRdb lists the instrument as Illumina HiSeq 1500. TCRdb passed the public sequencing reads through fastp at Q25 and MiXCR, retaining productive beta sequences. Each entry is one CDR3 protein sequence, shown with its most common DNA and genes. For this sample there are 370,000 or so distinct CDR3 sequences; about 35% appear just once. The ten largest account for 13% of the sample. Its CDR3 holds 15 amino acids, cysteine through valine. Only the CDR3 DNA stays, 45 bases, in frame from base 1. Taken from the germline V gene, the CDR1 and CDR2 loops are SGHTA and FQGNSA. V is trimmed back by 0 bases and J by 2 bases, and the junction contains 2 bases that no gene match accounts for.

The source is a human donor in good health (CMV status not recorded). Some clones in this sample may be carry-over from other donors' samples. The chain joins TRBV7-2 to TRBJ2-7; TRBD1 matches 9 bases in the middle. Specimen: cultured PBMCs, collected from culture after CMV antigen stimulation. The encoded CDR3 is CASSLAGTGPYEQYV. The DNA sequence reads TGTGCCAGCAGCTTAGCCGGGACAGGGCCCTACGAGCAGTACGTC.